This T cell receptor (beta chain) was found in a study of T cell changes during pregnancy in multiple sclerosis. Only in-frame clones appear in the TCRdb table, and some are missing; sequencing was by immunoSEQ multiplex PCR. The sample includes fewer than 35,000 clones, 90% of them seen just once. This TCR came from a female donor in good health, enrolled as a control in a pregnancy study. The material sequenced was CD4+ T cells from peripheral blood mononuclear cells, taken in the third trimester of pregnancy.

The CDR3 DNA reads as TGCGCCAGCAGCCCAAGCTCTAGCGGGACCTCCTACGAGCAGTACTTC. The encoded protein is CASSPSSSGTSYEQYF. The chain is built from TRBV5-1 and TRBJ2-7; TRBD2 aligns across 9 bases. Germline V lookup: CDR1 SGHRS, CDR2 YFSETQ. This CDR3 spans 16 amino acids. The J segment lost 0 bases and the V segment lost 4 bases, leaving 8 bases of the junction unmatched.